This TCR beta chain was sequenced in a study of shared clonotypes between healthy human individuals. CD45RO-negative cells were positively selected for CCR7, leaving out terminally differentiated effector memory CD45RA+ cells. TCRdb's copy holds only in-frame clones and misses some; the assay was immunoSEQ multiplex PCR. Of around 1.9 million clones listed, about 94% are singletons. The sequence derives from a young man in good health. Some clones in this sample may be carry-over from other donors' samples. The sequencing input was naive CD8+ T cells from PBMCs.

The CDR3 coding sequence is TGTGCCAGCAGCACTCGGACTAGGGGGAACTACGAGCAGTACTTC. The encoded protein is CASSTRTRGNYEQYF. The rearrangement links TRBV7-9 to TRBJ2-7, with D possibly TRBD2 on 7 matching bases. Germline loops: CDR1 SEHNR, CDR2 FQNEAQ (reference sequence). The ends were cut back, 5 bases at V and 3 bases at J, with 17 bases in the middle. This CDR3 is built from 15 residues.